The 20 T cell receptor beta chains below all came from one sample that was sequenced in a study of blood T cell repertoires in COVID-19. The data were produced by immunoSEQ multiplex PCR, yet TCRdb's version contains in-frame clones alone and is incomplete. The table records more than 95,000 clones, over 75% of them present only once. Sequenced sample: peripheral blood. Receptor source: a man between 45 and 60 years old with acute or convalescent COVID-19.

This chain connects TRBV6-5 to TRBJ2-5; D is perhaps TRBD1 (6 bases). The CDR3 runs to 13 residues. CDR1 MNHEY and CDR2 SVGAGI come from the germline V gene. V gave up 9 bases and J gave up 4 bases, with 15 bases separating them. CDR3 in amino acids: CARQPQGPETQYF. DNA of the CDR3: TGTGCCAGACAACCTCAGGGGCCAGAGACCCAGTACTTC.

This chain connects TRBV11-2 to TRBJ2-5; D may be TRBD2 (6 bases). Germline assignment: CDR1 SGHAT and CDR2 FQNNGV. This CDR3 region has 14 residues. V lost 5 bases and J lost 5, with 15 bases in between. The CDR3 DNA reads as TGTGCCAGCAGCATACGGGACTCCGGGGAGACCCAGTACTTC. Residues: CASSIRDSGETQYF.

The chain is built from TRBV29-1 and TRBJ2-2; D possibly corresponds to TRBD1 (6 bases). Germline values: CDR1 SQVTM, CDR2 ANQGSEA. This CDR3 is built from 17 residues. Trimming pared 5 bases from V and 3 bases from J, leaving 22 bases between. CDR3 DNA sequence: TGCAGCGTTCCATCTACAGGGTCTGGAGCTTACACCGGGGAGCTGTTTTTT. The encoded protein is CSVPSTGSGAYTGELFF.

A few counts support this clone. This chain joins TRBV2 and TRBJ1-2; D not certain. Trimming shortened V by 1 base and J by 1 base, and 7 bases separated the two germline ends. CDR3 length: 14 residues. In germline, CDR1 is SNHLY, CDR2 FYNNEI. The CDR3 DNA is TGTGCCAGCAGTGAAGGGCAGGTTAACTATGGCTACACCTTC. Protein sequence: CASSEGQVNYGYTF.

The chain employs TRBV4-2 and TRBJ2-3, with 7 positions matching TRBD2. The V gene end was trimmed by 0 bases and the J gene end by 4 bases; junction bases not matched to a gene: 4. The CDR3 has 15 residues. The germline gives CDR1 LGHNA, CDR2 YNFKEQ. The CDR3 protein is CASSQDRLASDTQYF. The DNA for the CDR3 is TGTGCCAGCAGCCAAGATCGACTAGCTTCAGATACGCAGTATTTT.

This chain joins TRBV5-6 and TRBJ1-1; D is undetermined. Germline V gives CDR1 SGHDT, CDR2 YYEEEE. The V end lost 4 bases, the J end lost 5 bases, and 15 bases lay between the germline ends. There are 14 residues in the CDR3. CDR3 protein: CASSLGTRITEAFF. For the CDR3, the DNA is TGTGCCAGCAGCCTAGGAACGAGAATAACTGAAGCTTTCTTT.

V usage is TRBV19 and J usage is TRBJ2-2; tentative D call: TRBD2 (6 bases). In germline, CDR1 is LNHDA, CDR2 SQIVND (reference sequence). This CDR3 spans 15 amino acids. Trimming took off 7 bases at V and 5 bases at J, with 17 bases between the two ends. The CDR3 reads CASTGTPTFTGELFF. The CDR3 nucleotides are TGTGCCAGTACGGGGACTCCTACCTTTACCGGGGAGCTGTTTTTT.

The chain is built from TRBV5-8 and TRBJ2-1; perhaps TRBD2 as D (5 bases). Germline CDR1 reads SGHTS; CDR2 reads YDEGEE. V gave up 0 bases and J gave up 13 bases, with 17 bases separating them. There are 14 residues in the CDR3. This CDR3 is CASSLERVSSSQFF. The CDR3 DNA is TGTGCCAGCAGCTTGGAACGGGTTTCGTCTAGCCAGTTCTTC.

CDR3 coding DNA: TGCAGCGTTTCCTCAGGGGGTGGCGGTTACACCGGGGAGCTGTTTTTT. It is translated as CSVSSGGGGYTGELFF. J is TRBJ2-2 and V is TRBV29-1; 7 nucleotides align to TRBD1. Trimming at V came to 5 bases and at J to 3 bases, leaving 12 bases not matched to a gene. CDR1 SQVTM and CDR2 ANQGSEA come from the germline V gene. The CDR3 runs to 16 residues.

This clone was recorded once. V is TRBV27 and J is TRBJ1-1, with 7 bases matching TRBD1. The V gene end was trimmed by 5 bases and the J gene end by 5 bases; junction bases not matched to a gene: 5. The germline V gene has CDR1 MNHEY and CDR2 SMNVEV (reference sequence). The CDR3 consists of 13 residues. In DNA form, the CDR3 reads TGTGCCAGCAGTCCGAGGGGACAGACTGAAGCTTTCTTT. Its translation is CASSPRGQTEAFF.

The chain joins TRBV18 to TRBJ2-1; 9 positions match TRBD2. This CDR3 has 15 residues. Germline V gene lookup returns CDR1 KGHSH and CDR2 LQKENI. V shed 4 bases and J 5 bases; nucleotides not matched to a gene: 6. The CDR3: CASSRSGSQNNEQFF. In DNA form, the CDR3 reads TGTGCCAGCTCACGTAGCGGGAGTCAGAACAATGAGCAGTTCTTC.

This clone has more than one count but fewer than ten. The rearrangement links TRBV7-8 to TRBJ1-2; D perhaps matches TRBD1 (6 bases). From germline, CDR1 is SGHVS and CDR2 FQNEAQ. V lost 0 bases and J lost 7, with 12 bases in between. There are 14 residues in the CDR3. DNA of the CDR3: TGTGCCAGCAGCTTAGCTGCAGGGGTCTCTGGCTACACCTTC. Translating gives CASSLAAGVSGYTF.

The sample holds one count of this clone. The chain is built from TRBV19 and TRBJ1-4; 7 nucleotides match TRBD1. CDR1 is LNHDA and CDR2 is SQIVND in the germline V gene (reference sequence). CDR3 length equals 13 residues. Unmatched junction bases numbered 5, after V lost 6 bases and J lost 7 bases. The CDR3 DNA sequence: TGTGCCAGTAGCCGGGACAGTGGTGAAAAACTGTTTTTT. It specifies CASSRDSGEKLFF.

The chain recombines TRBV7-2 with TRBJ1-6, with D uncertain. V dropped 4 bases and J dropped 7 bases, with 14 bases sitting between them. This CDR3 has 15 residues. Germline V CDR1 and CDR2: SGHTA, FQGNSA. CDR3 nucleotide sequence: TGTGCCAGCAGCTCCCATTTGACGGGGAATTCACCCCTCCACTTT. This gives the protein CASSSHLTGNSPLHF.

J is TRBJ2-2 and V is TRBV6-6, with D possibly TRBD1 on 6 matching bases. V gave up 2 bases and J gave up 7 bases, with 11 bases separating them. CDR1 and CDR2 from the germline V gene are MNHNY and SVGAGI (reference sequence). The CDR3 is 14 residues long. CDR3 residues: CASSYGGAGGELFF. The DNA of the CDR3 is TGTGCCAGCAGTTACGGGGGCGCGGGCGGGGAGCTGTTTTTT.

This clone is a singleton in its sample. The chain carries TRBV11-1 and TRBJ2-3; TRBD2 matches 9 bases. This CDR3 has 16 residues. J was trimmed by 1 base and V by 4 bases; bases with no gene match: 6. Germline V gives CDR1 SGHAT, CDR2 FQDESV (reference sequence). The CDR3 DNA follows: TGTGCCAGCAGCTCAAGGGTAGCGGGAGGCACAGATACGCAGTATTTT. Translating gives CASSSRVAGGTDTQYF.

This clone was counted a few times. This chain uses TRBV11-2 with TRBJ2-1; 9 positions match TRBD2. This CDR3 contains 13 residues. From germline, CDR1 is SGHAT and CDR2 FQNNGV. After removal of 3 bases from V and 9 bases from J, the junction contained 3 bases not matched to a gene. Written as DNA, the CDR3 is TGTGCCAGCAGCTTTGCGGGAGGGGGTGAGCAGTTCTTC. Protein: CASSFAGGGEQFF.

This rearrangement joins TRBV5-8 to TRBJ1-2; D is uncertain. Germline-derived CDR1 and CDR2 are SGHTS and YDEGEE. This CDR3 is 14 amino acids long. The V and J ends lost 6 bases and 0 bases respectively, with 12 bases between them. CDR3 amino acids: CASIPRGANYGYTF. The CDR3 DNA is TGTGCCAGCATCCCCCGGGGTGCTAACTATGGCTACACCTTC.

V is TRBV9 and J is TRBJ2-2, with D possibly being TRBD1 (6 bases). With 4 bases removed from V and 0 bases from J, the gap between germline ends came to 13 bases. The length of the CDR3 is 16 residues. CDR1 and CDR2 from the germline V gene are SGDLS and YYNGEE. CDR3 region: CASSPRQAPNTGELFF. DNA for the CDR3: TGTGCCAGCAGCCCACGACAGGCCCCGAACACCGGGGAGCTGTTTTTT.

The chain recombines TRBV10-2 with TRBJ1-1; maybe TRBD1 (5 bases). There are 13 residues in the CDR3. Germline lookup yields CDR1 WSHSY and CDR2 SAAADI. V was shortened by 6 bases and J by 1 base, with 9 bases between the two germline ends. The CDR3 region is CASRPQGNTEAFF. CDR3 nucleotide sequence: TGCGCCAGCAGACCTCAGGGGAACACTGAAGCTTTCTTT.